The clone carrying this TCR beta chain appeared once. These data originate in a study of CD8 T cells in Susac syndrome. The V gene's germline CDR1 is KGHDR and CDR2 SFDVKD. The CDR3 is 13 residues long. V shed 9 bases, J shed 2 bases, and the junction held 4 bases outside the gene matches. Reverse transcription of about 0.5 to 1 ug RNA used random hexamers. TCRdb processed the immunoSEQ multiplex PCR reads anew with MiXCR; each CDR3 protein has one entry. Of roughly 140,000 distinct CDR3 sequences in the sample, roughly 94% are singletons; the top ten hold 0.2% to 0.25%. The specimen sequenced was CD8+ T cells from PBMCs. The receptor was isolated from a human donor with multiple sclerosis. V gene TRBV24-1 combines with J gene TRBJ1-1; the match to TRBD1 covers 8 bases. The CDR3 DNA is TGTGCCACCCGACAGGGGATTAACACTGAAGCTTTCTTT. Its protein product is CATRQGINTEAFF.